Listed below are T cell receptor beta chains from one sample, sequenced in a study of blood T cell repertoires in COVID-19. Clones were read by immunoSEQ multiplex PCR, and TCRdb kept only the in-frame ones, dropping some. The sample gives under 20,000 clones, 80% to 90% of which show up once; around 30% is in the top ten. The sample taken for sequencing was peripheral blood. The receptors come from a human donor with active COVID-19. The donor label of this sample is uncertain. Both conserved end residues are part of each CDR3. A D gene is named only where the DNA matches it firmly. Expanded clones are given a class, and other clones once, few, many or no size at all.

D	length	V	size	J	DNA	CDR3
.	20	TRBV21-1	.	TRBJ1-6	TGTGCCAGCAGCAATCGCTTCGTAGGACCTCAACAGGGGATGAAGCCACCCCTCCACTTT	CASSNRFVGPQQGMKPPLHF
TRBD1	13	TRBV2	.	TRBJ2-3	TGTGCCAGCAATCCACAGGGGCCAGATACGCAGTATTTT	CASNPQGPDTQYF
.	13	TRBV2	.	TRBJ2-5	TGTGCCAGCCCCTATGCCTACCAAGAGACCCAGTACTTC	CASPYAYQETQYF
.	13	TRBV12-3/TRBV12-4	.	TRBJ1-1	TGTGCCAGCAGTTTAGGGCAGGGCACTGAAGCTTTCTTT	CASSLGQGTEAFF
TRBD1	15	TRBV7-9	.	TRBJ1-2	TGTGCCAGCAGCTTTACACAGGGGTTCAGCGATGGCTACACCTTC	CASSFTQGFSDGYTF
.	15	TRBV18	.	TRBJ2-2	TGTGCCAGCTCACCAGGAGCGGTTAGTGCCGGGGAGCTGTTTTTT	CASSPGAVSAGELFF
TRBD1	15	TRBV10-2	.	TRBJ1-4	TGCGCCAGCAACGACGGACAGGGTAGGGGTGAAAAACTGTTTTTT	CASNDGQGRGEKLFF
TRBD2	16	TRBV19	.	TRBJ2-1	TGTGCCAGTAGTATAGGGGGACTAGCGGGAGACGATGAGCAGTTCTTC	CASSIGGLAGDDEQFF
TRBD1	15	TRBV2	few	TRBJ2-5	TGTGCCAGCAGCCCTGGACAGGGGGCTTCGGAGACCCAGTACTTC	CASSPGQGASETQYF
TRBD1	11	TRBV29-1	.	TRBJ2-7	TGCAGCGTTGTCGATGGACAGGGATCGGCCTTC	CSVVDGQGSAF
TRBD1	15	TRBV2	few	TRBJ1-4	TGTGCCAGCACCACGCCCGGGACAGCCGATGAAAAACTGTTTTTT	CASTTPGTADEKLFF
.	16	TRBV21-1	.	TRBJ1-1	TGTGCCAGCAGCAAAGCTGAAGACAGGCCGAACACTGAAGCTTTCTTT	CASSKAEDRPNTEAFF
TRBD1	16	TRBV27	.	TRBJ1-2	TGTGCCAGCAGTCTGGGACAGGGGGCAGCTAACTATGGCTACACCTTC	CASSLGQGAANYGYTF
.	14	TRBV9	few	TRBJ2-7	TGTGCCAGCAGCGTATCGCTAGTCTCCTACGAGCAGTACTTC	CASSVSLVSYEQYF
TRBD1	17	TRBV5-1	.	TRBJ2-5	TGCGCCAGCAGTCAGGGGCCAGGGGGCTTCTCGGAAGAGACCCAGTACTTC	CASSQGPGGFSEETQYF
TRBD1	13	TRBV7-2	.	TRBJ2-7	TGTGCCAGCAGCTTAGGGGACAGGGCCGAGCAGTACTTC	CASSLGDRAEQYF
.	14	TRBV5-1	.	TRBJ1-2	TGCGCCAGCAGGCTCGACAGCGGGGGCTATGGCTACACCTTC	CASRLDSGGYGYTF
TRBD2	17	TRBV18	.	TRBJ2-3	TGTGCCAGCTCACCACCTCTACTAGCGGGAGACACAGATACGCAGTATTTT	CASSPPLLAGDTDTQYF
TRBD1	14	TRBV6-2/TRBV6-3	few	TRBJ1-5	TGTGCCAGCAGTTCAGGGGGCGAGAATCAGCCCCAGCATTTT	CASSSGGENQPQHF
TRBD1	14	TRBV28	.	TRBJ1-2	TGTGCCAGCAGGATCCCCTCGACAGGGTATGGCTACACCTTC	CASRIPSTGYGYTF
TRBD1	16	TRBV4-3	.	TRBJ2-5	TGCGCCAGCAGCCAAGGGTCCCACAGGGGGCAAGAGACCCAGTACTTC	CASSQGSHRGQETQYF
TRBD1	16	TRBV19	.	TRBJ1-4	TGTGCCAGTAGTATAGATCGGACAGGGGGCAGTGAAAAACTGTTTTTT	CASSIDRTGGSEKLFF
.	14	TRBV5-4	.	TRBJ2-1	TGTGCCAGCAGCCCCTCCGCAGGATACAATGAGCAGTTCTTC	CASSPSAGYNEQFF